These T cell receptor beta chains were read from a single sample in a study of blood T cell repertoires in COVID-19. Only in-frame clones appear in the TCRdb table, and some are missing; sequencing was by immunoSEQ multiplex PCR. Among 650,000 to 800,000 clones listed, about 90% were seen once. The sample consisted of peripheral blood. The source of these receptors is a woman between 18 and 29 years old with acute or convalescent COVID-19. Each CDR3 is given with its conserved first and last residue. A D gene is named only where the DNA matches it firmly. Clone sizes are given selectively: once, few, many, or a class where the clone is expanded.

>NA|NA|TRBJ2-7|TRBV18
TGTGCCAGCTCAGAAAACACTTGGGGGGACGAGCAGTACTTC
CASSENTWGDEQYF
>TRBD1|NA|TRBJ2-6|TRBV5-6
TGTGCCAGCAGCTTCACCAGGACAGGGTCTCGGGCCAACGTCCTGACTTTC
CASSFTRTGSRANVLTF
>TRBD2|NA|TRBJ2-1|TRBV3-1/TRBV3-2
TGTGCCAGCAGCCAAAGGACTAGCCTTAGCTCCTACAATGAGCAGTTCTTC
CASSQRTSLSSYNEQFF
>TRBD1|NA|TRBJ1-2|TRBV28
TGTGCCAGCAGTTTATCGGGACAGCCGGCCTTC
CASSLSGQPAF
>TRBD1|NA|TRBJ1-5|TRBV12-3/TRBV12-4
TGTGCCAGCAGTTACAGGGGCGGTCAGCCCCAGCATTTT
CASSYRGGQPQHF
>NA|NA|TRBJ1-2|TRBV6-7
TGTGCCAGCCCCCCAGGCCGGACAGCCGATGGCTACACCTTC
CASPPGRTADGYTF
>NA|NA|TRBJ2-7|TRBV7-2
TGTGCCAGCAGCTTGGGAGCGAGCTACGAGCAGTACTTC
CASSLGASYEQYF
>TRBD1|NA|TRBJ2-3|TRBV30
TGTGCCTGGAGTTTTCCGGGACAGGACACAGATACGCAGTATTTT
CAWSFPGQDTDTQYF
>NA|NA|TRBJ1-3|TRBV29-1
TGCAGCGTCCTCGCGGAACCCTCTGGAAACACCATATATTTT
CSVLAEPSGNTIYF
>TRBD1|NA|TRBJ1-3|TRBV2
TGTGCCAGCAGAGACGACAGGGTTGGAAACACCATATATTTT
CASRDDRVGNTIYF
>NA|NA|TRBJ2-1|TRBV5-1
TGCGCCAGCAGCTTACCCAGGGTGAATGAGCAGTTCTTC
CASSLPRVNEQFF
>NA|NA|TRBJ1-5|TRBV25-1
TGTGCCAGCAGTGGCATGGGCGTTAGCAATCAGCCCCAGCATTTT
CASSGMGVSNQPQHF
>NA|NA|TRBJ1-2|TRBV9
TGTGCCAGCAGCCCGAACACATATGGCTACACCTTC
CASSPNTYGYTF
>NA|NA|TRBJ1-1|TRBV4-2
TGTGCCAGCAGCCAAGCCGAACTGGAGAGGGAAGCTTTCTTT
CASSQAELEREAFF
>NA|NA|TRBJ2-6|TRBV4-1
TGCGCCAGCAGCCAAGATGGGCCTCTCTCTGGGGCCAACGTCCTGACTTTC
CASSQDGPLSGANVLTF
>NA|NA|TRBJ2-2|TRBV15
TGTGCCACCAGCAGAGAGGACTCCTCGAACACCGGGGAGCTGTTTTTT
CATSREDSSNTGELFF
>NA|once|TRBJ1-1|TRBV21-1
TGTGCCAGCAGCAAACCCACAGGGAGGAACACTGAAGCTTTCTTT
CASSKPTGRNTEAFF
>NA|NA|TRBJ2-7|TRBV7-7
TGTGCCAGCAGCTTGGGTCGGGAAGGTGAGCAGTACTTC
CASSLGREGEQYF
>TRBD2|NA|TRBJ2-3|TRBV5-1
TGCGCCAGCAGCTTGGGCTACACTAGCGGGAGCACAGATACGCAGTATTTT
CASSLGYTSGSTDTQYF
>NA|NA|TRBJ1-2|TRBV24-1
TGTGCCACCAGTGATTTAAGGAGAGTCTACACCTTC
CATSDLRRVYTF
>NA|NA|TRBJ1-5|TRBV6-1
TGTGCCAGCAGTGAAGATAGACAGACCCGCAATCAGCCCCAGCATTTT
CASSEDRQTRNQPQHF
>NA|NA|TRBJ1-1|TRBV28
TGTGCCAGCAGTCGGACAGAGAACACTGAAGCTTTCTTT
CASSRTENTEAFF
>NA|few|TRBJ1-6|TRBV10-3
TGTGCCATCAGGTCAGGGATGCATAATTCACCCCTCCACTTT
CAIRSGMHNSPLHF
>NA|NA|TRBJ2-7|TRBV7-9
TGTGCCAGCAGCTTATCGCGGTTGACGGAGGTCAAGCAGTACTTC
CASSLSRLTEVKQYF
>TRBD1|NA|TRBJ1-1|TRBV5-1
TGCGCCAGCAGCCCTGGAGGGGGCGCGCCCACTGAAGCTTTCTTT
CASSPGGGAPTEAFF
>TRBD1|NA|TRBJ2-5|TRBV29-1
TGCAGCGTTGGACCCCTTGGGACAGGGCAAGAGACCCAGTACTTC
CSVGPLGTGQETQYF
>TRBD1|NA|TRBJ1-5|TRBV7-2
TGTGCCAGCAGCTTCCCGGGACAGAGACGCAATCAGCCCCAGCATTTT
CASSFPGQRRNQPQHF
>NA|NA|TRBJ1-1|TRBV30
TGTGCCTGGAACAAGTACACTGAAGCTTTCTTT
CAWNKYTEAFF
>NA|NA|TRBJ2-1|TRBV4-1
TGCGCCAGCAGACGGGCAGGGAACAACAATGAGCAGTTCTTC
CASRRAGNNNEQFF
>TRBD2|NA|TRBJ2-1|TRBV19
TGTGCCAGTAGCAACTCCGGACTAGCGGGCAATGAGCAGTTCTTC
CASSNSGLAGNEQFF